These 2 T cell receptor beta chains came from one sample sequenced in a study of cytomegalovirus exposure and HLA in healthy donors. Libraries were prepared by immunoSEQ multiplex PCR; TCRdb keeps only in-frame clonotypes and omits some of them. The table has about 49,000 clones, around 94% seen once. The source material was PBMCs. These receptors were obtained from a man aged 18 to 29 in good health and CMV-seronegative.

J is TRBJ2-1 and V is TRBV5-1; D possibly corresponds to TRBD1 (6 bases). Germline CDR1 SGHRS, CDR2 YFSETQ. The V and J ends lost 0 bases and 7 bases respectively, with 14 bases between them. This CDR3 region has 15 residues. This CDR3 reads CASSLGGLRRNEQFF. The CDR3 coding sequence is TGCGCCAGCAGCTTGGGGGGGCTACGGCGGAATGAGCAGTTCTTC.

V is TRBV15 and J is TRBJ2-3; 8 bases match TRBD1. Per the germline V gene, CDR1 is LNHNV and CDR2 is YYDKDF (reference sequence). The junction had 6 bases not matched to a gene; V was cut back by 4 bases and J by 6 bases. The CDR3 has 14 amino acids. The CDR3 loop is CATSNRGSVDTQYF. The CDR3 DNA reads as TGTGCCACCAGCAACAGGGGGTCGGTGGATACGCAGTATTTT.